One sample yielded the 31 T cell receptor beta chains listed below, sequenced in a study of blood T cell repertoires in COVID-19. Sequencing used immunoSEQ multiplex PCR; TCRdb keeps in-frame clones, though not all of them. This repertoire shows about 150,000 clones, approximately 91% found once; its top ten account for over 2%. Sequenced: peripheral blood. The receptors here all came from a woman between 65 and 79 years old with acute or convalescent COVID-19.

The genes are TRBV12-3 or TRBV12-4 and TRBJ1-1; D not certain. The CDR3 extends over 13 amino acids. With 3 bases removed from V and 1 base from J, the gap between germline ends came to 6 bases. The CDR3 coding sequence is TGTGCCAGCAGTTTCAGACAGAACACTGAAGCTTTCTTT. It specifies CASSFRQNTEAFF.

The gene calls are TRBV6-6 and TRBJ1-2, with 8 bases identical to TRBD1. With V trimmed by 2 bases and J by 1 base, 6 bases remained unmatched. CDR1 MNHNY and CDR2 SVGAGI come from the germline V gene (reference sequence). The CDR3 is made up of 16 amino acids. This CDR3 reads CASSYGRGRDNYGYTF. CDR3 sequence (DNA): TGTGCCAGCAGTTACGGCAGGGGGCGGGATAACTATGGCTACACCTTC.

The rearrangement joins TRBV9 to TRBJ2-1; TRBD2 matches at 11 bases. CDR3 length equals 17 residues. Germline V gene sequence: CDR1 SGDLS, CDR2 YYNGEE. V shed 0 bases, J shed 7 bases, and the junction held 9 bases outside the gene matches. CDR3 nucleotide sequence: TGTGCCAGCAGCGTAGGAGTGATAGCGGGGGGGCGAAATGAGCAGTTCTTC. Translation: CASSVGVIAGGRNEQFF.

V and J are TRBV11-2 and TRBJ2-5; D not certain. This CDR3 has 14 amino acids. Germline lookup yields CDR1 SGHAT and CDR2 FQNNGV. Trimming shortened V by 1 base and J by 0 bases, and 6 bases separated the two germline ends. The CDR3 sequence: CASSLGEYQETQYF. CDR3 DNA sequence: TGTGCCAGCAGCTTAGGAGAGTACCAAGAGACCCAGTACTTC.

This chain joins TRBV25-1 and TRBJ1-2; D ambiguous. The ends were cut back, 6 bases at V and 4 bases at J, with 9 bases in the middle. Germline CDR1 and CDR2: MGHDK and SYGVNS. The CDR3 is made up of 12 amino acids. CDR3 region: CASSRGFYGYTF. DNA for the CDR3: TGTGCCAGCAGCCGGGGATTCTATGGCTACACCTTC.

This sequence joins TRBV3-1 (or the pseudogene TRBV3-2) and TRBJ2-2; TRBD1 matches 9 bases. The V gene end was trimmed by 1 base and the J gene end by 5 bases; junction bases not matched to a gene: 8. CDR3 length: 17 residues. CDR1 and CDR2 (germline): LGHDT, YNNKEL (reference sequence). CDR3 region: CASSQGSGQGRTGELFF. For the CDR3, the DNA is TGTGCCAGCAGCCAAGGGTCCGGACAGGGGAGAACCGGGGAGCTGTTTTTT.

V and J are TRBV23-1 and TRBJ1-5, with D perhaps matching TRBD1 (5 bases). TRBV23-1 carries the ORF label, with uncertain function. Deletions cut 0 bases from V and 1 base from J, with 10 bases between. The CDR3 contains 16 residues. The DNA of the CDR3 is TGCGCCAGCAGTCAATCCGGGGGTTTGAGCAATCAGCCCCAGCATTTT. Translating it yields CASSQSGGLSNQPQHF.

V is TRBV21-1 and J is TRBJ1-5. TRBV21-1 counts as a pseudogene. The CDR3 totals 11 residues. The CDR3 nucleotides are TGTGCCAGCTGTCCCTATCAGCCCCAGCATTTT. Its protein is CASCPYQPQHF.

The chain links TRBV27 to TRBJ1-3; D is unclear. Trimming stripped 5 bases from V and 0 bases from J, with 17 bases between. CDR3 length equals 17 residues. Germline V gene sequence: CDR1 MNHEY, CDR2 SMNVEV (reference sequence). The DNA of the CDR3 is TGTGCCAGCAGTCTCGTAAATCCAAGAGGCTCTGGAAACACCATATATTTT. Its translation is CASSLVNPRGSGNTIYF.

V gene TRBV3-1 (or the pseudogene TRBV3-2) combines with J gene TRBJ1-2; the match to TRBD1 covers 7 bases. The CDR3 loop spans 15 amino acids. Germline assignment: CDR1 LGHDT and CDR2 YNNKEL (reference sequence). Trimming at V came to 0 bases and at J to 4 bases, leaving 5 bases not matched to a gene. CDR3 DNA: TGTGCCAGCAGCCAAGAAGGGGGCAGGTTCTATGGCTACACCTTC. Translating gives CASSQEGGRFYGYTF.

This rearrangement joins TRBV11-2 to TRBJ1-2, with TRBD1 matching 11 bases. Per the germline V gene, CDR1 is SGHAT and CDR2 is FQNNGV. CDR3 length: 18 amino acids. Germline trimming cut 5 bases from V and 0 bases from J; bases unmatched to any gene: 11. In DNA form, the CDR3 reads TGTGCCAGCAGCAGTCGGACAGGGGGCGCCCAGGCTAACTATGGCTACACCTTC. It specifies CASSSRTGGAQANYGYTF.

V and J are TRBV19 and TRBJ1-5, with 8 bases matching TRBD1. Germline assignment: CDR1 LNHDA and CDR2 SQIVND (reference sequence). This CDR3 spans 15 amino acids. V gave up 5 bases and J gave up 1 base; unmatched junction bases: 4. CDR3 in amino acids: CASSLDRASNQPQHF. The CDR3 DNA sequence: TGTGCCAGTAGTTTGGACAGGGCAAGCAATCAGCCCCAGCATTTT.

Note on this clone: A junction end diverges from the germline sequence, so it may reflect a read error. The J gene is TRBJ1-2, the V gene TRBV9; D perhaps matches TRBD1 (5 bases). The CDR3 totals 13 residues. Germline V gives CDR1 SGDLS, CDR2 YYNGEE. CDR3 DNA: TGTGCCAGCAGCGTAGTTTGGAGGGGTGAGGGCCCCTTC. The encoded protein is CASSVVWRGEGPF. The variable domain in full, completed from reference TRBV9 and TRBJ1-2, reads DSGVTQTPKHLITATGQRVTLRCSPRSGDLSVYWYQQSLDQGLQFLIQYYNGEERAKGNILERFSAQQFPDLHSELNLSSLELGDSALYFCASSVVWRGEGPFGSGTRLTVV.

This clone appeared a single time. The V gene is TRBV6-5, the J gene TRBJ2-2, with 8 nucleotides matching TRBD1. This CDR3 is 14 amino acids long. Germline CDR1 is MNHEY and CDR2 is SVGAGI. Trimming cost V 5 bases and J 7 bases; bases outside gene matches: 6. CDR3 bases: TGTGCCAGCAGTACCCAGGGGGCAGGCGGGGAGCTGTTTTTT. This codes for CASSTQGAGGELFF.

The CDR3 is CASSVAGGAEETQYF. The CDR3 DNA follows: TGTGCCAGCAGCGTAGCCGGGGGGGCTGAGGAGACCCAGTACTTC. The V gene is TRBV9, the J gene TRBJ2-5, with TRBD2 matching 8 bases. V lost 0 bases to trimming and J lost 5 bases; unmatched junction nucleotides: 6. CDR1 and CDR2 (germline): SGDLS, YYNGEE. This CDR3 contains 15 residues.

This sequence joins TRBV5-4 and TRBJ2-3; TRBD2 is a possible D gene (6 bases). The V and J ends lost 3 bases and 4 bases respectively, with 12 bases between them. Germline values: CDR1 SGHNT, CDR2 YYREEE (reference sequence). The CDR3 contains 14 residues. The CDR3 region is CASSSSWRADTQYF. As DNA, the CDR3 is TGTGCCAGCAGCTCCTCCTGGAGGGCAGATACGCAGTATTTT.

This chain joins TRBV6-5 and TRBJ1-5, with D possibly TRBD1 on 5 matching bases. V lost 5 bases, J lost 3 bases, and 11 bases lay in between. This CDR3 comprises 14 residues. Germline-derived CDR1 and CDR2 are MNHEY and SVGAGI. The CDR3 here is CASSRTHLNQPQHF. The CDR3 bases are TGTGCCAGCAGTCGGACACACCTCAATCAGCCCCAGCATTTT.

The rearrangement joins TRBV3-1 (or the pseudogene TRBV3-2) to TRBJ2-2, with D possibly TRBD2 on 5 matching bases. The CDR3 consists of 16 residues. The V and J ends lost 1 base and 5 bases respectively, with 14 bases between them. CDR1 is LGHDT, CDR2 YNNKEL, per germline (reference sequence). CDR3 in DNA: TGTGCCAGCAGCCAAGTTGCCAAACGGGGAACCGGGGAGCTGTTTTTT. Translating it yields CASSQVAKRGTGELFF.

In this sample, this clone turned up a few times. Here the CDR3 reads CSDGEGQANYGYTF. The CDR3 coding sequence is TGCAGCGACGGGGAGGGACAGGCTAACTATGGCTACACCTTC. V and J are TRBV29-1 and TRBJ1-2; 8 bases agree with TRBD1. CDR1 SQVTM and CDR2 ANQGSEA come from the germline V gene. The CDR3 runs 14 residues. The V and J ends lost 7 bases and 0 bases, in that order; junction bases with no gene match: 7.

This chain links TRBV2 with TRBJ2-6, with TRBD1 matching over 8 bases. The V gene end was trimmed by 7 bases and the J gene end by 2 bases; junction bases not matched to a gene: 10. CDR1 and CDR2 (germline): SNHLY, FYNNEI. CDR3 length: 17 amino acids. The CDR3 nucleotides read TGTGCCAGCACGGGGGACAGGCTAACTACTGGGGCCAACGTCCTGACTTTC. Amino acid sequence: CASTGDRLTTGANVLTF.

The DNA of the CDR3 is TGCGCCAGCAGCTTGGCCGGCCAGGGGGCGGTCGCTTTCTTT. Its protein product is CASSLAGQGAVAFF. J is TRBJ1-1 and V is TRBV5-1; 8 bases align to TRBD1. Germline V CDR1 and CDR2: SGHRS, YFSETQ. The CDR3 sequence is 14 residues long. The junction had 9 bases not matched to a gene; V was cut back by 0 bases and J by 11 bases. Full variable domain (rest looked up from reference TRBV5-1 and TRBJ1-1): KAGVTQTPRYLIKTRGQQVTLSCSPISGHRSVSWYQQTPGQGLQFLFEYFSETQRNKGNFPGRFSGRQFSNSRSEMNVSTLELGDSALYLCASSLAGQGAVAFFGQGTRLTVV.

The chain employs TRBV19 and TRBJ2-2, with D perhaps matching TRBD2 (5 bases). Trimming removed 8 bases from V and 5 bases from J, with 18 bases in between. The CDR3 extends over 15 amino acids. The germline V gene has CDR1 LNHDA and CDR2 SQIVND (reference sequence). CDR3 region: CASWPDGRGTGELFF. In nucleotides, the CDR3 is TGTGCCAGTTGGCCTGACGGTCGAGGGACCGGGGAGCTGTTTTTT.

V and J are TRBV19 and TRBJ1-5; D ambiguous. CDR1 and CDR2 (germline): LNHDA, SQIVND (reference sequence). This CDR3 contains 14 residues. The V gene lost 6 bases and the J gene lost 0 bases, with 9 bases spanning the gap. The DNA for the CDR3 is TGTGCCAGTAGCGATTACTATAGCAATCAGCCCCAGCATTTT. As protein: CASSDYYSNQPQHF. Supplemented by reference TRBV19 and TRBJ1-5, the full variable domain reads DGGITQSPKYLFRKEGQNVTLSCEQNLNHDAMYWYRQDPGQGLRLIYYSQIVNDFQKGDIAEGYSVSREKKESFPLTVTSAQKNPTAFYLCASSDYYSNQPQHFGDGTRLSIL.

This clone was found once. This sequence joins TRBV28 and TRBJ1-2; 7 nucleotides match TRBD1. The ends lost 6 bases at V and 5 bases at J; junction bases unmatched: 9. CDR3 length equals 14 residues. Per germline, CDR1 MDHEN and CDR2 SYDVKM. CDR3 nucleotides: TGTGCCAGCAGCCGACAGGGACGGACTTATGGCTACACCTTC. It yields the protein CASSRQGRTYGYTF.

J is TRBJ1-3 and V is TRBV19; 7 bases align to TRBD1. Germline loops: CDR1 LNHDA, CDR2 SQIVND (reference sequence). Trimming at V came to 3 bases and at J to 0 bases, leaving 2 bases not matched to a gene. CDR3 length equals 15 residues. The CDR3 DNA follows: TGTGCCAGTAGTATGGGACAGAGCTCTGGAAACACCATATATTTT. It specifies CASSMGQSSGNTIYF. Looking up the rest from reference TRBV19 and TRBJ1-3 gives the full variable domain: DGGITQSPKYLFRKEGQNVTLSCEQNLNHDAMYWYRQDPGQGLRLIYYSQIVNDFQKGDIAEGYSVSREKKESFPLTVTSAQKNPTAFYLCASSMGQSSGNTIYFGEGSWLTVV.

This chain joins TRBV2 and TRBJ1-5; D gene uncertain. The V and J ends lost 2 bases and 0 bases respectively, with 20 bases between them. Germline V CDR1 and CDR2: SNHLY, FYNNEI. The CDR3 sequence is 19 residues long. The CDR3 here is CASSESYTRLGYSNQPQHF. Written as DNA, the CDR3 is TGTGCCAGCAGTGAATCGTACACTCGGCTCGGGTATAGCAATCAGCCCCAGCATTTT.

The genes are TRBV2 and TRBJ1-1; weak D call: TRBD1 (6 bases). Germline V gene lookup returns CDR1 SNHLY and CDR2 FYNNEI. The CDR3 is 15 amino acids. Trimming pared 4 bases from V and 0 bases from J, leaving 12 bases between. Here the CDR3 reads CASSGQVYMNTEAFF. The DNA of the CDR3 is TGTGCCAGCAGTGGACAGGTATACATGAACACTGAAGCTTTCTTT.

The chain uses TRBV5-5 and TRBJ2-7; unclear D gene. The CDR3 extends over 12 amino acids. V lost 1 base, J lost 9 bases, and 11 bases lay in between. The V gene's germline CDR1 is SGHKS and CDR2 YYEKEE (reference sequence). The CDR3 region is CASSLIGEAQYF. In nucleotides, the CDR3 is TGTGCCAGCAGCTTGATAGGAGAGGCGCAGTACTTC.

V is TRBV10-2 and J is TRBJ2-3; 12 nucleotides agree with TRBD1. Germline V gene sequence: CDR1 WSHSY, CDR2 SAAADI. The CDR3 is made up of 15 amino acids. After removal of 10 bases from V and 5 bases from J, the junction contained 10 bases not matched to a gene. CDR3 in amino acids: CANIGDRGQGDTQYF. Here the CDR3 DNA reads TGCGCCAACATAGGGGACAGGGGGCAGGGAGATACGCAGTATTTT.

The chain combines TRBV5-1 with TRBJ1-1; TRBD1 matches 7 bases. CDR3 length: 15 amino acids. Looked up from germline, CDR1 is SGHRS and CDR2 is YFSETQ. V shed 6 bases and J 1 base; nucleotides not matched to a gene: 9. DNA of the CDR3: TGCGCCAGCATCGGGGACAGCAGTTCGAACACTGAAGCTTTCTTT. This gives the protein CASIGDSSSNTEAFF.

V usage is TRBV23-1 and J usage is TRBJ1-6; D perhaps matches TRBD1 (5 bases). TRBV23-1 is an open reading frame whose function is uncertain. This CDR3 comprises 22 residues. Trimming left V 0 bases short and J 5 bases short, with 29 bases between. CDR3 coding DNA: TGCGCCAGCAGTCAATCAGACCAGGCGAAACGGCTTTACGGGGGTGATAATTCACCCCTCCACTTT. Its protein is CASSQSDQAKRLYGGDNSPLHF.